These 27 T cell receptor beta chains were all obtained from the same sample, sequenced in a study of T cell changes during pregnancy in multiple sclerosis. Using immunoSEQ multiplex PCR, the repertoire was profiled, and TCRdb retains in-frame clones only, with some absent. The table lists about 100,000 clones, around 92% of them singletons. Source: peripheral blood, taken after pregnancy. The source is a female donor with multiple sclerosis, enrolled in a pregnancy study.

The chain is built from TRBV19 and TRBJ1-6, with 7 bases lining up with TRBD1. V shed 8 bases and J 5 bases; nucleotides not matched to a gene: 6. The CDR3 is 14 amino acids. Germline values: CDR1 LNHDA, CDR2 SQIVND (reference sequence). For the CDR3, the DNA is TGTGCCAGTCGACAGGGACAAAATAATTCACCCCTCCACTTT. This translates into CASRQGQNNSPLHF.

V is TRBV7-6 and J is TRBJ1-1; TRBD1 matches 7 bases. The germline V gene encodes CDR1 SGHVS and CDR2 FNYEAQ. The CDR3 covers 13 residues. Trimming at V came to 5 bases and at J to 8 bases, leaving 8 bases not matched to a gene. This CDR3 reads CASSARTGNEAFF. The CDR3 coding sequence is TGTGCCAGCAGCGCAAGGACAGGTAACGAAGCTTTCTTT.

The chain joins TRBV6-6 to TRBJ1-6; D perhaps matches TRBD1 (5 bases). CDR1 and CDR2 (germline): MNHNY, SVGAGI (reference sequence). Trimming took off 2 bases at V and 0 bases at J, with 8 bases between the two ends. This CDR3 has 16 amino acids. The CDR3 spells CASSYGGSSYNSPLHF. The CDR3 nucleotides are TGTGCCAGCAGTTACGGGGGGAGCTCCTATAATTCACCCCTCCACTTT.

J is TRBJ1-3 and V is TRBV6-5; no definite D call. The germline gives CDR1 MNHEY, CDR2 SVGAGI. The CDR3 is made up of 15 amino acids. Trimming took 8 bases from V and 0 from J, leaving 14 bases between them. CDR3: CASQSTAFSGNTIYF. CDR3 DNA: TGTGCCAGCCAATCAACAGCCTTCTCTGGAAACACCATATATTTT.

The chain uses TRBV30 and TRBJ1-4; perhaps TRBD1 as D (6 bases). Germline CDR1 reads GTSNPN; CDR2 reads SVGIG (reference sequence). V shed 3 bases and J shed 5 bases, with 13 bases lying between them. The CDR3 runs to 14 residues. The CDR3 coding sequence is TGTGCCTGGAGGCGGAGGGGGGGGAATGAAAAACTGTTTTTT. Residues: CAWRRRGGNEKLFF.

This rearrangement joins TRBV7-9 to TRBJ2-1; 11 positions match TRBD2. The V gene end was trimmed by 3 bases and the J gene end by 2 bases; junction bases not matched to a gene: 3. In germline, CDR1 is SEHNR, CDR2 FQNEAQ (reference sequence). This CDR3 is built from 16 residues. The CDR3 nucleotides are TGTGCCAGCAGCTTGGTAGCGGGAGGGACCTACAATGAGCAGTTCTTC. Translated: CASSLVAGGTYNEQFF. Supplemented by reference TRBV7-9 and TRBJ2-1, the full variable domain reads DTGVSQNPRHKITKRGQNVTFRCDPISEHNRLYWYRQTLGQGPEFLTYFQNEAQLEKSRLLSDRFSAERPKGSFSTLEIQRTEQGDSAMYLCASSLVAGGTYNEQFFGPGTRLTVL.

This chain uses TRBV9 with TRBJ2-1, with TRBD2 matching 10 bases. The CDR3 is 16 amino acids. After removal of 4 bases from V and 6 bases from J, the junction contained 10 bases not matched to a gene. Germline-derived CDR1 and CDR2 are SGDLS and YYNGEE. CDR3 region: CASSLRAGGRINEQFF. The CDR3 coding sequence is TGTGCCAGCAGCTTACGAGCGGGGGGGCGGATCAATGAGCAGTTCTTC.

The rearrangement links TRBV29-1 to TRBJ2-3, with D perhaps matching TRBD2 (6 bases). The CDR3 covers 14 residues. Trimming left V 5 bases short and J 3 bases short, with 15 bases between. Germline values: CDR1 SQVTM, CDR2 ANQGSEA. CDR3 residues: CSVSGGWGTDTQYF. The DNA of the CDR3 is TGCAGCGTTTCAGGAGGGTGGGGGACAGATACGCAGTATTTT.

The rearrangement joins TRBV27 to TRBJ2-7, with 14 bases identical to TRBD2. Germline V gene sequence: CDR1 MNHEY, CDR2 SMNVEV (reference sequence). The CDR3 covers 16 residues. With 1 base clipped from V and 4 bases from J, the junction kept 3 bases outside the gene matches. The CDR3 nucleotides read TGTGCCAGCAGTTTATACGGGACTAGCGGGAGTTACGAGCAGTACTTC. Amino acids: CASSLYGTSGSYEQYF.

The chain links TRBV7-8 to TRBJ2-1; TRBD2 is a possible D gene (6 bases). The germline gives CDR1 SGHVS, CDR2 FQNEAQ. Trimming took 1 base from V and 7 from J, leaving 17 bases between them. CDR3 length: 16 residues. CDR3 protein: CASSLVLIGRKNEQFF. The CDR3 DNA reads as TGTGCCAGCAGCTTAGTTCTAATCGGGAGAAAGAATGAGCAGTTCTTC.

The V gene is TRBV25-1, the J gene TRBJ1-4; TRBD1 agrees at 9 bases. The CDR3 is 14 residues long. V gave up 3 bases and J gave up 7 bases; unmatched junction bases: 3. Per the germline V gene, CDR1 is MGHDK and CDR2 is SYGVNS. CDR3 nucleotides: TGTGCCAGCAGTGATGGGACAGGGAGTGAAAAACTGTTTTTT. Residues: CASSDGTGSEKLFF.

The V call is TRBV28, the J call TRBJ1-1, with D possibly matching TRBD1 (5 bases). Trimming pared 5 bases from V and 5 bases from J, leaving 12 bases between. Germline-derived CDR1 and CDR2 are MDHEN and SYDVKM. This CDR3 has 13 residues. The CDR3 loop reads CASSPSGGTEAFF. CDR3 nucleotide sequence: TGTGCCAGCAGTCCATCGGGGGGGACTGAAGCTTTCTTT.

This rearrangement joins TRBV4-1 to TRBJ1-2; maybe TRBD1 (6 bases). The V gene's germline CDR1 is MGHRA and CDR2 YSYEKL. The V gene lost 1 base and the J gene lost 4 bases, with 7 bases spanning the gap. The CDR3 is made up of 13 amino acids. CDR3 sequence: CASSQGTAYGYTF. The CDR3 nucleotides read TGCGCCAGCAGCCAAGGGACAGCCTATGGCTACACCTTC.

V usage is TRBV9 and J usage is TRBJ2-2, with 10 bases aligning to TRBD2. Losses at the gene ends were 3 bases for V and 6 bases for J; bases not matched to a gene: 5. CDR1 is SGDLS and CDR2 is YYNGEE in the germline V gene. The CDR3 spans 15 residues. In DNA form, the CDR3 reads TGTGCCAGCAGCGGGGCCGGGACTAGCGCCGGGGAGCTGTTTTTT. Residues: CASSGAGTSAGELFF.

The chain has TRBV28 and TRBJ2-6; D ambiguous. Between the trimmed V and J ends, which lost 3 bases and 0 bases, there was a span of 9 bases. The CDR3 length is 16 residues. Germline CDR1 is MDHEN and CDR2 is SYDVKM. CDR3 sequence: CASSFQVRSGANVLTF. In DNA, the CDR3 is TGTGCCAGCAGTTTCCAGGTCCGCTCTGGGGCCAACGTCCTGACTTTC.

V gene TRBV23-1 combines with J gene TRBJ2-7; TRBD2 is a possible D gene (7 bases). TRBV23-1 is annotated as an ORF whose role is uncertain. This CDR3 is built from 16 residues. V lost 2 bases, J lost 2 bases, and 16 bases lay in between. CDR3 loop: CASSQGRGRGPYEQYF. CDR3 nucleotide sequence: TGCGCCAGCAGTCAAGGGAGGGGGAGGGGACCCTACGAGCAGTACTTC.

The CDR3 DNA follows: TGTGCCAGCAGCGCGACCCCACTAGCTAGCCAAGAGACCCAGTACTTC. Its protein product is CASSATPLASQETQYF. The chain couples TRBV9 to TRBJ2-5, with TRBD2 as a possible D gene (6 bases). Germline V gene data show CDR1 as SGDLS and CDR2 as YYNGEE. CDR3 length equals 16 residues. V gave up 3 bases and J gave up 1 base, with 16 bases separating them.

In DNA form, the CDR3 reads TGTGCCAGCAACTGGGGACAGTCGAACACTGAAGCTTTCTTT. Protein: CASNWGQSNTEAFF. V gene TRBV6-5 combines with J gene TRBJ1-1; 7 positions match TRBD1. The germline CDR1 and CDR2 sequences are MNHEY and SVGAGI. V gave up 7 bases and J gave up 1 base; unmatched junction bases: 6. The CDR3 sequence is 14 residues long.

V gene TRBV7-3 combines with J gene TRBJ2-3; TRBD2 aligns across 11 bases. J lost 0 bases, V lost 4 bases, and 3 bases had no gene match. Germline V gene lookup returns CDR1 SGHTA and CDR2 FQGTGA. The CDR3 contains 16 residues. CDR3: CASSSGTSGSTDTQYF. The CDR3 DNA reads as TGTGCCAGCAGCTCCGGGACTAGCGGTAGCACAGATACGCAGTATTTT.

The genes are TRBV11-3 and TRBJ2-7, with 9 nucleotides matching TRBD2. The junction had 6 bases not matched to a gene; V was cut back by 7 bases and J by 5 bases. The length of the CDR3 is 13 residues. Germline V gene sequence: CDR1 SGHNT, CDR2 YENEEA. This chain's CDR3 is CASTKSGGHEQYF. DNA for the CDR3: TGTGCCAGCACGAAGAGCGGGGGGCACGAGCAGTACTTC.

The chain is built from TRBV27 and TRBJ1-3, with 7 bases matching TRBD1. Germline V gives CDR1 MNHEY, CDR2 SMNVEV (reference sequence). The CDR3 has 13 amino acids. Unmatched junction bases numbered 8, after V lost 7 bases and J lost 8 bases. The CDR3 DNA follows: TGTGCCAGCAAGAACAGCGACAGGGACACCATATATTTT. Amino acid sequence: CASKNSDRDTIYF.

The CDR3 sequence is CATGEGNYGYTF. The DNA of the CDR3 is TGTGCCACCGGAGAGGGTAACTATGGCTACACCTTC. The chain uses TRBV6-5 and TRBJ1-2, with D unresolved. V dropped 10 bases and J dropped 1 base, with 10 bases sitting between them. Looked up from germline, CDR1 is MNHEY and CDR2 is SVGAGI. This CDR3 is 12 amino acids long.

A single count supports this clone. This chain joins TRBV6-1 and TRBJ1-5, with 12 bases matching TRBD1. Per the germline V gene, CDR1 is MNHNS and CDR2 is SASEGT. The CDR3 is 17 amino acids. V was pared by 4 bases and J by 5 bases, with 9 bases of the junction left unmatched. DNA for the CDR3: TGTGCCAGCAGTGTCCCCGGGACAGGGGGCGGAGATCAGCCCCAGCATTTT. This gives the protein CASSVPGTGGGDQPQHF.

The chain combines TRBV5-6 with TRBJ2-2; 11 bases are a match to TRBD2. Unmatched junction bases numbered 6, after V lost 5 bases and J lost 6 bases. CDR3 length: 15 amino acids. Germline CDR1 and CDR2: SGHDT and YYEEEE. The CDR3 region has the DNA TGTGCCAGCAGGCCCCCTAGCGGGGGGCCCGGGGAGCTGTTTTTT. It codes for CASRPPSGGPGELFF.

For the CDR3, the DNA is TGTGCCGTTTGGGACAGGGCAGTCTCCTACGAGCAGTACTTC. Amino acids: CAVWDRAVSYEQYF. This chain connects TRBV6-1 to TRBJ2-7, with TRBD1 identical over 9 bases. The CDR3 spans 14 residues. The junction had 8 bases not matched to a gene; V was cut back by 11 bases and J by 0 bases. CDR1 MNHNS and CDR2 SASEGT come from the germline V gene.

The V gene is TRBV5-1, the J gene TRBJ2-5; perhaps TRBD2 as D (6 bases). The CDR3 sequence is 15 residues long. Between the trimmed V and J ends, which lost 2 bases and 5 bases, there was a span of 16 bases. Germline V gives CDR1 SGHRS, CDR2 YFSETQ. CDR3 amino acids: CASSFRGGPRETQYF. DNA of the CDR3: TGCGCCAGCAGCTTTAGGGGAGGACCCCGGGAGACCCAGTACTTC.

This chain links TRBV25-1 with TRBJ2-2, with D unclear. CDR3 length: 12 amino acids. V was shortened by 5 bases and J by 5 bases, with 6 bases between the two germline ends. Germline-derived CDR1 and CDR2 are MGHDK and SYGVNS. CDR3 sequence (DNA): TGTGCCAGCAGTAGCACTACCGGGGAGCTGTTTTTT. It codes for CASSSTTGELFF.